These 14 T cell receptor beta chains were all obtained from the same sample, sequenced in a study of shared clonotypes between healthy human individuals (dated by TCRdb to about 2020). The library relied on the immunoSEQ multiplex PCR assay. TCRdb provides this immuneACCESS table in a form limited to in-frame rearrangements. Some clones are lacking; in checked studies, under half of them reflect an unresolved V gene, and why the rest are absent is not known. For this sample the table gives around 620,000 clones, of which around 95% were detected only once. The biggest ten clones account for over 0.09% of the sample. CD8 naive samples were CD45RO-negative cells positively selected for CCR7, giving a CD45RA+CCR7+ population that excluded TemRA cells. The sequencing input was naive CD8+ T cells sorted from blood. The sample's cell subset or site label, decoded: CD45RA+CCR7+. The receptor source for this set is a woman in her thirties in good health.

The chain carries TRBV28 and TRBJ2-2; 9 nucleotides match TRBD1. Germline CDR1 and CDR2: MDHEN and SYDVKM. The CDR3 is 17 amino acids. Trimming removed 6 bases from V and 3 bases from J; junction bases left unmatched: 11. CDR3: CASSMGQGVMDTGELFF. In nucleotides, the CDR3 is TGTGCCAGCAGCATGGGACAGGGAGTAATGGACACCGGGGAGCTGTTTTTT.

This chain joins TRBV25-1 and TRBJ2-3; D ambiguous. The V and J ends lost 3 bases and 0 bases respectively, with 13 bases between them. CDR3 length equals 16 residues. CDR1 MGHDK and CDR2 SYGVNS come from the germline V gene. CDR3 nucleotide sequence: TGTGCCAGCAGTGATCCCAGGCGGCTGAGCACAGATACGCAGTATTTT. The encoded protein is CASSDPRRLSTDTQYF.

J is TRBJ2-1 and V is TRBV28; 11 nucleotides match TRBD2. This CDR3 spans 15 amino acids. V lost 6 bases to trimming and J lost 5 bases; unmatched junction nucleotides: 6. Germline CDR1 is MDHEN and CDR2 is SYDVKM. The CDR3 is CASSSTSGKDNEQFF. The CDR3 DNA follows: TGTGCCAGCAGCTCGACTAGCGGGAAAGACAATGAGCAGTTCTTC.

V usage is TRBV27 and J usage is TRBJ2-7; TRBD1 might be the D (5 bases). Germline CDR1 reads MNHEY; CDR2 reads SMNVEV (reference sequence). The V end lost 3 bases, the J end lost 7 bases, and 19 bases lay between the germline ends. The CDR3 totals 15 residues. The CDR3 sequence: CASSLVPGLLMEQYF. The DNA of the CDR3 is TGTGCCAGCAGTTTGGTTCCAGGGCTCCTAATGGAGCAGTACTTC.

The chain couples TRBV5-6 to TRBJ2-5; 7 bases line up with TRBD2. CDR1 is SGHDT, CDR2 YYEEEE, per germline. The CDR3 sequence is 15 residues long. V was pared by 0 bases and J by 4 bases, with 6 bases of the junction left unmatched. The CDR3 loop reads CASSLGGGSSETQYF. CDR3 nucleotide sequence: TGTGCCAGCAGCTTGGGAGGCGGGAGTTCAGAGACCCAGTACTTC.

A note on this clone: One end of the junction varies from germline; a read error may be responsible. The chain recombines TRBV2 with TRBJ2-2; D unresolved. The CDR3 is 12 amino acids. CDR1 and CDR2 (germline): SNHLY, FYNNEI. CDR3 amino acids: CASNEGNGELFF. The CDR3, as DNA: TGTGCCAGCAATGAAGGGAACGGGGAGCTGTTTTTT. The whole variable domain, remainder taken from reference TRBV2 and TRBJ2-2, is EPEVTQTPSHQVTQMGQEVILRCVPISNHLYFYWYRQILGQKVEFLVSFYNNEISEKSEIFDDQFSVERPDGSNFTLKIRSTKLEDSAMYFCASNEGNGELFFGEGSRLTVL.

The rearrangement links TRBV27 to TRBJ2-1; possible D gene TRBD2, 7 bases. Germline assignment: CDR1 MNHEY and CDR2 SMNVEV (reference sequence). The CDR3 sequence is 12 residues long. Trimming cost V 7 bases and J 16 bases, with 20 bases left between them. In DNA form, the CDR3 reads TGTGCCAGCACCCCGGGGGGCCTAGCTCTCTTCTTC. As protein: CASTPGGLALFF.

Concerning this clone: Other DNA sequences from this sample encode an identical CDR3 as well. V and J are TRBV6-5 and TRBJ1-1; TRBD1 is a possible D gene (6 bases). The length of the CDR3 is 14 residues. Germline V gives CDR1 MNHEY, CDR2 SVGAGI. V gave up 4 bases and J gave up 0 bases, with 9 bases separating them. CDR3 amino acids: CASSSTGMNTEAFF. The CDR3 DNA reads TGTGCCAGCAGTTCGACAGGAATGAACACTGAAGCTTTCTTT.

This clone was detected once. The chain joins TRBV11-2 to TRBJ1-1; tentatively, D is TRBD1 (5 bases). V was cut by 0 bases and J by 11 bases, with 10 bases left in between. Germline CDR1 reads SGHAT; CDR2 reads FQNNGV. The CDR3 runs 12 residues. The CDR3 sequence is CASSLDLRDAFF. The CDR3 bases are TGTGCCAGCAGCTTAGATCTCAGGGATGCTTTCTTT.

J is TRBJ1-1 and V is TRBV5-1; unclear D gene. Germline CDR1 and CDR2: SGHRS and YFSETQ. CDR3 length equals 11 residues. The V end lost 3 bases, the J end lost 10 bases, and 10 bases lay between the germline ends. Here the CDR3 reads CASSSVEGAFF. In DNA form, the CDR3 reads TGCGCCAGCAGCTCGGTGGAGGGAGCTTTCTTT.

CDR3 DNA sequence: TGCGCCAGCAGTGATGAGACAGCCTATGGCTACACCTTC. Protein: CASSDETAYGYTF. The genes are TRBV10-1 and TRBJ1-2, with a tentative D call TRBD1 (5 bases). The ends were cut back, 3 bases at V and 4 bases at J, with 9 bases in the middle. The CDR3 has 13 residues. CDR1 WNHNN and CDR2 SYGVQD come from the germline V gene (reference sequence).

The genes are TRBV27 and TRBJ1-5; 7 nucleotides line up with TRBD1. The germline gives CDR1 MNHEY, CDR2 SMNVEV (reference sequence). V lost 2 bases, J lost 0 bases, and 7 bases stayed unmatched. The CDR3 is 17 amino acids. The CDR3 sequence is CASSLGQGVNSNQPQHF. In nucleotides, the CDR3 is TGTGCCAGCAGTTTAGGTCAGGGGGTGAATAGCAATCAGCCCCAGCATTTT.

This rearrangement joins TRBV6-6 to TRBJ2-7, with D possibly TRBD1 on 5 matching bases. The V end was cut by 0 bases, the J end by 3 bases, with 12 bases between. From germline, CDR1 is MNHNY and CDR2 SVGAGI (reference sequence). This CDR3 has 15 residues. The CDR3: CASSYSRTNYYEQYF. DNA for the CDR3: TGTGCCAGCAGTTACTCCAGGACAAACTACTACGAGCAGTACTTC.

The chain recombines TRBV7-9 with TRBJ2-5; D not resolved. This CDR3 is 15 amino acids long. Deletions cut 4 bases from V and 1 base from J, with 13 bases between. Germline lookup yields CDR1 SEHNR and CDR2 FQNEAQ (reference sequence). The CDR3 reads CASSSTWDSQETQYF. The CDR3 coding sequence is TGTGCCAGCAGCTCCACGTGGGATAGCCAAGAGACCCAGTACTTC.